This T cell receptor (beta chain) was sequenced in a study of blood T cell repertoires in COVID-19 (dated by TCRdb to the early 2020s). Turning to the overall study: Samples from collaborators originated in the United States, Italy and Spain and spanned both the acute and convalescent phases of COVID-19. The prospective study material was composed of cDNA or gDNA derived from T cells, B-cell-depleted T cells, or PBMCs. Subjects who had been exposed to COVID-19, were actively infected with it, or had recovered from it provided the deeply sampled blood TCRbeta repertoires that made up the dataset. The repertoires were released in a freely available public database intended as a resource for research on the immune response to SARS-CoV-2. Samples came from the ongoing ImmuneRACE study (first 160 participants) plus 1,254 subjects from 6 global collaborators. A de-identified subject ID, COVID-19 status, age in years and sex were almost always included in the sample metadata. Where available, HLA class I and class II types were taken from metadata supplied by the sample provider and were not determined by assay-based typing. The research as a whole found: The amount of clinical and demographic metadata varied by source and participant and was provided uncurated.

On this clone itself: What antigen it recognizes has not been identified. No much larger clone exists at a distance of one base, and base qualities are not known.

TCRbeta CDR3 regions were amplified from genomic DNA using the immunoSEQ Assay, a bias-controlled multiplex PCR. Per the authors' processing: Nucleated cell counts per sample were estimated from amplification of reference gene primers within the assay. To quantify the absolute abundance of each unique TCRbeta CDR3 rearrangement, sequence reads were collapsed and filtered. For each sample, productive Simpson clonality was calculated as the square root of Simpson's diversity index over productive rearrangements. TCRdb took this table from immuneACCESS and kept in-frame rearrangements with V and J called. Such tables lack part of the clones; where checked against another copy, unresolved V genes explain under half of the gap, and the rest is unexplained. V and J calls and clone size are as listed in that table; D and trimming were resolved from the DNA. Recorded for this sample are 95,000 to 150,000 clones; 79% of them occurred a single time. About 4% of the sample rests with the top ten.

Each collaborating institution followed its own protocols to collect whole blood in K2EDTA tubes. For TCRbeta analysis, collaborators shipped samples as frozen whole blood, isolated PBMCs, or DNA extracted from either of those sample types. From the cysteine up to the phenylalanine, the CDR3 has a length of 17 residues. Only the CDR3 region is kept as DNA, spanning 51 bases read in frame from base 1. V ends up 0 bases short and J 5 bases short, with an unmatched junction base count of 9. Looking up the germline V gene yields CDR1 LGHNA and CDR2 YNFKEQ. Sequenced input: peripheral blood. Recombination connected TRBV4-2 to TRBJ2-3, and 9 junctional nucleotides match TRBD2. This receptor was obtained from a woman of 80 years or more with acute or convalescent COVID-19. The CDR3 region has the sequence CASSQEGTRGGKDTQYF. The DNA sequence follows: TGTGCCAGCAGCCAAGAAGGAACGCGGGGGGGCAAAGATACGCAGTATTTT.